The next 2 T cell receptor beta chains were all read from a single sample in a study of blood T cell repertoires in COVID-19 (dated by TCRdb to the early 2020s). The method was the immunoSEQ multiplex PCR assay. The table was pulled from immuneACCESS by TCRdb, which kept in-frame rearrangements only. Such tables lose some clones; where checked, under half of the loss comes from unresolved V genes, and the rest has no known cause. This sample is represented by 430,000 or so clones; 88% of them were singletons. Of the sample, 1.5% to 2% is held by the ten largest clones. Sample: PBMCs or T cells enriched from blood (not recorded which). These receptors all come from a middle-aged woman who had recovered from COVID-19.

V gene TRBV5-1 combines with J gene TRBJ1-4, with 10 nucleotides matching TRBD1. The CDR3 runs 19 residues. The V segment lost 5 bases and the J segment 8 bases; nucleotides outside the gene matches: 21. The V gene's germline CDR1 is SGHRS and CDR2 YFSETQ. This chain's CDR3 is CASRTGTGAPGTLGEKLFF. CDR3 nucleotide sequence: TGCGCCAGCAGGACCGGGACAGGGGCGCCGGGCACGCTGGGGGAAAAACTGTTTTTT.

The chain has TRBV15 and TRBJ2-1; D not certain. The length of the CDR3 is 14 residues. Germline CDR1 is LNHNV and CDR2 is YYDKDF (reference sequence). V lost 4 bases and J 5 bases, leaving 12 bases between the germline ends. This chain's CDR3 is CATSTEQLNNEQFF. The CDR3 DNA is TGTGCCACCAGCACGGAACAGCTAAACAATGAGCAGTTCTTC. Full variable domain (outside the CDR3, taken from reference TRBV15 and TRBJ2-1): DAMVIQNPRYQVTQFGKPVTLSCSQTLNHNVMYWYQQKSSQAPKLLFHYYDKDFNNEADTPDNFQSRRPNTSFCFLDIRSPGLGDTAMYLCATSTEQLNNEQFFGPGTRLTVL.